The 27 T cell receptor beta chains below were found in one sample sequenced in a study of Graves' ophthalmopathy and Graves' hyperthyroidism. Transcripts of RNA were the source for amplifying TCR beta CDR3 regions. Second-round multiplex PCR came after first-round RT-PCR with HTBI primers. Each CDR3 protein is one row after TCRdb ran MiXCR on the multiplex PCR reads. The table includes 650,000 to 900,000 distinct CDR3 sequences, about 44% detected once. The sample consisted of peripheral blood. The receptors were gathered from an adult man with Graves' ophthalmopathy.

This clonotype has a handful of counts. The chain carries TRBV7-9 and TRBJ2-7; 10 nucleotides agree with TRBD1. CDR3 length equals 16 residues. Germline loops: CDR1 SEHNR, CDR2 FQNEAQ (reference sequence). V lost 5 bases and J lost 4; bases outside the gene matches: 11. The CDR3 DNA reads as TGTGCCAGCAGCCAGGATCGGCGGACAGGGGGGTACGAGCAGTACTTC. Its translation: CASSQDRRTGGYEQYF.

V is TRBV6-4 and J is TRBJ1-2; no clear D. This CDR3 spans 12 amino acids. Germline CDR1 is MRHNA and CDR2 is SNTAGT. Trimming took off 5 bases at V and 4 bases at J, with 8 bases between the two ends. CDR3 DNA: TGTGCCAGCAGTACAGAGCCCTATGGCTACACCTTC. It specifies CASSTEPYGYTF.

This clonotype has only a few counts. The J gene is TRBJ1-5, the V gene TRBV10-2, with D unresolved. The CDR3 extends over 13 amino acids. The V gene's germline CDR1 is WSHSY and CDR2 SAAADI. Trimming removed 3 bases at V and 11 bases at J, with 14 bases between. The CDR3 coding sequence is TGCGCCAGCAGTGACGGCGGGAGGGAGACCCAGCATTTT. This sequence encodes CASSDGGRETQHF.

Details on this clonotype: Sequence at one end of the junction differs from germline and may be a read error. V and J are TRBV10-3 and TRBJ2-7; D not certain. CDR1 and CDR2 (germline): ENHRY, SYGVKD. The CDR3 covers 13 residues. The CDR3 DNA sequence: TGTGCCAGCAGTTACGGCGTGGTGAACGAGCAGTACTTC. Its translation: CASSYGVVNEQYF.

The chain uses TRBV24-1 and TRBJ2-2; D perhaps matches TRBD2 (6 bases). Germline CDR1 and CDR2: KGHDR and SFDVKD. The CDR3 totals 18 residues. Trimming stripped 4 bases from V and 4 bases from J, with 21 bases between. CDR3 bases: TGTGCCACCAGTGACCACCTAGCAACCAGGAGGGGCACCGGGGAGCTGTTTTTT. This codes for CATSDHLATRRGTGELFF.

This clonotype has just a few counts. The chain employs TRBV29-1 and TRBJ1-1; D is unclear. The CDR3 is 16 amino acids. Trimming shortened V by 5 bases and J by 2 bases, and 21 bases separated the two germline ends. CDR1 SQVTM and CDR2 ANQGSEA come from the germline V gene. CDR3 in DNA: TGCAGCGTTAAGTTTTCCCGCGGGGTCTCAAACACTGAAGCTTTCTTT. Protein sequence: CSVKFSRGVSNTEAFF.

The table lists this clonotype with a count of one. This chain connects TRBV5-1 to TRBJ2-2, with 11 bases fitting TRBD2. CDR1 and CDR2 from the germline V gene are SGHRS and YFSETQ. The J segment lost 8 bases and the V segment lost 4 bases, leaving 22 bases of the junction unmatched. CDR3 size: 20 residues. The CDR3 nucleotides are TGCGCCAGCAGCCCGATCCTCATGGGACTAGCGGCGCGCGCGGCGGGGGAGCTGTTTTTT. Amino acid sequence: CASSPILMGLAARAAGELFF.

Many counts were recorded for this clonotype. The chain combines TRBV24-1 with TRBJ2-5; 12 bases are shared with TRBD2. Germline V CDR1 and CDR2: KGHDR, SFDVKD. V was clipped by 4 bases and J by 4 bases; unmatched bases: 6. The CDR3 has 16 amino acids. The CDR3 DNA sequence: TGTGCCACCAGTGACCCACTAGCGGGAGGAGGAGAGACCCAGTACTTC. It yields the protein CATSDPLAGGGETQYF.

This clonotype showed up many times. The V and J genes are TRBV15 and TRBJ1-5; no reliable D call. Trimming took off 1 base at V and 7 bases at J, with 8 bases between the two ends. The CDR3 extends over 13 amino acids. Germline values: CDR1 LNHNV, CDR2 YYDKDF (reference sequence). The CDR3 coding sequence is TGTGCCACCAGCAGAGGGGTCGAGCAGCCCCAGCATTTT. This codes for CATSRGVEQPQHF.

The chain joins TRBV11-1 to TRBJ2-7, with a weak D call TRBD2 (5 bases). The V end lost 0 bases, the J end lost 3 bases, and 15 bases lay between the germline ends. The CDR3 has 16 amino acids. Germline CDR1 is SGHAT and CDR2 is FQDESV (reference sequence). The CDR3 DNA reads TGTGCCAGCAGCTTAGCTAAGCTCGGGATTCTCTACGAGCAGTACTTC. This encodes CASSLAKLGILYEQYF.

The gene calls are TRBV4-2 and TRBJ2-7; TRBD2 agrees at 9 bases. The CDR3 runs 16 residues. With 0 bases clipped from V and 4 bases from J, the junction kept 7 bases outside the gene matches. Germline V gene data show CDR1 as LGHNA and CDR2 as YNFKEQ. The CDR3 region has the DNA TGTGCCAGCAGCCAAGATCGGGTAGCGGGAGCATACGAGCAGTACTTC. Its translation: CASSQDRVAGAYEQYF.

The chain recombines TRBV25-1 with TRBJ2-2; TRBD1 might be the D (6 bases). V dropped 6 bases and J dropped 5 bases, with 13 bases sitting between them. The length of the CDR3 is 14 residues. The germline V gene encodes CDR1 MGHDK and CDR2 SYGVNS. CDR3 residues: CASSSRGWTGELFF. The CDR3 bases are TGTGCCAGCAGCTCCAGGGGATGGACCGGGGAGCTGTTTTTT.

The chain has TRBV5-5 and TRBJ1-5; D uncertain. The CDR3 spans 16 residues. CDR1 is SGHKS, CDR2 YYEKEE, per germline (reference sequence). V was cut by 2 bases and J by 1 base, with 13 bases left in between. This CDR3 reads CASSFRPDRSNQPQHF. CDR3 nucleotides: TGTGCCAGCAGCTTTAGGCCAGATAGAAGCAATCAGCCCCAGCATTTT.

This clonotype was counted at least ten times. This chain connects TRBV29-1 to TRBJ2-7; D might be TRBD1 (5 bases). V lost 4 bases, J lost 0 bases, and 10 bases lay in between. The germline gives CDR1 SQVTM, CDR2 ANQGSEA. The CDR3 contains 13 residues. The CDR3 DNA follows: TGCAGCGTTGTGGGTCAGGGCTCCTACGAGCAGTACTTC. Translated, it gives CSVVGQGSYEQYF.

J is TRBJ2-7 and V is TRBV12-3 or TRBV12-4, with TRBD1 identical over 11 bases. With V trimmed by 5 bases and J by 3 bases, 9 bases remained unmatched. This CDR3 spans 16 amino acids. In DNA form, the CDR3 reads TGTGCCAGCAGTCCCATCGGGACAGGGGGTGACTACGAGCAGTACTTC. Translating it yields CASSPIGTGGDYEQYF.

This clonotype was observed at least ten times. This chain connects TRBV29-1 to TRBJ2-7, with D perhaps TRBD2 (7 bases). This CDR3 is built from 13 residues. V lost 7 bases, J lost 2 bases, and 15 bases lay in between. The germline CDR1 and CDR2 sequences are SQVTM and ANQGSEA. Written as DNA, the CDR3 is TGCAGCGGACGCGGGGGCCGGGCCTACGAGCAGTACTTC. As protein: CSGRGGRAYEQYF.

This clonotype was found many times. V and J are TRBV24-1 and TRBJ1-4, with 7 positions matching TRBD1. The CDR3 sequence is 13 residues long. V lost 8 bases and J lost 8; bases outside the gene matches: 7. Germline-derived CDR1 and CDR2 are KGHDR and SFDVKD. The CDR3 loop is CATKRQGKEKLFF. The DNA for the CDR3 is TGTGCCACCAAGCGACAGGGTAAAGAAAAACTGTTTTTT.

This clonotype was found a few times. DNA of the CDR3: TGCAGTGCCGCTAGGCAAAATCAGCCCCAGCATTTT. Protein product: CSAARQNQPQHF. The chain has TRBV20-1 and TRBJ1-5; the D is unclear. The CDR3 sequence is 12 residues long. Germline V gives CDR1 DFQATT, CDR2 SNEGSKA (reference sequence). Deletions cut 6 bases from V and 4 bases from J, with 10 bases between.

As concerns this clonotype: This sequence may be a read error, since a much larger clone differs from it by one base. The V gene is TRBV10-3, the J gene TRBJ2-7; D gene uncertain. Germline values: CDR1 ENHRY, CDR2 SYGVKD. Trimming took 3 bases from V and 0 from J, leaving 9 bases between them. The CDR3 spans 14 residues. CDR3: CAISDEQTSYEQYF. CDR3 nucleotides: TGTGCCATCAGTGATGAGCAAACCTCCTACGAGCAGTACTTC.

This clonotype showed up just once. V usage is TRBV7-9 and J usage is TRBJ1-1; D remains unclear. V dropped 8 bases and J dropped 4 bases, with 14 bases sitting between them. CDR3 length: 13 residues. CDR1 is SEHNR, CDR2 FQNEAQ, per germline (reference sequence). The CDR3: CASGPTPGTEAFF. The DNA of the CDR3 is TGTGCCAGCGGCCCAACGCCGGGCACTGAAGCTTTCTTT.

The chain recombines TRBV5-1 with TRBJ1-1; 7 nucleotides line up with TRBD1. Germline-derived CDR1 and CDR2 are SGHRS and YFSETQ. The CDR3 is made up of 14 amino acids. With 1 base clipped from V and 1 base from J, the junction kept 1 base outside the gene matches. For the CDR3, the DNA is TGCGCCAGCAGCTTGAGGGGGCCGAACACTGAAGCTTTCTTT. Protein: CASSLRGPNTEAFF.

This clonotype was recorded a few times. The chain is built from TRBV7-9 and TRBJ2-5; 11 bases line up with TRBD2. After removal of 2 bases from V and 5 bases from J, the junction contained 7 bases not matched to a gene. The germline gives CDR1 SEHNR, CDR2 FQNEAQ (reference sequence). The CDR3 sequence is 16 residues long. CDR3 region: CASSLLAGGPAETQYF. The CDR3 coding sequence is TGTGCCAGCAGCTTACTAGCGGGGGGACCGGCGGAGACCCAGTACTTC.

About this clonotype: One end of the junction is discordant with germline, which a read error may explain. CDR3 region: CATSRVRLDRETRYF. Written as DNA, the CDR3 is TGTGCCACAAGCAGAGTTCGCCTCGATAGGGAGACCCGGTACTTC. This chain uses TRBV15 with TRBJ2-5, with D perhaps TRBD2 (5 bases). The CDR3 has 15 residues. The germline CDR1 and CDR2 sequences are LNHNV and YYDKDF (reference sequence).

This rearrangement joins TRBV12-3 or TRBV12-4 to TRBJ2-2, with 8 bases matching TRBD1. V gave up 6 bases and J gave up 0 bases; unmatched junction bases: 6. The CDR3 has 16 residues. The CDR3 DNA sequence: TGTGCCAGCAGGCGGGCAGGGGGCGCGAACACCGGGGAGCTGTTTTTT. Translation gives CASRRAGGANTGELFF.

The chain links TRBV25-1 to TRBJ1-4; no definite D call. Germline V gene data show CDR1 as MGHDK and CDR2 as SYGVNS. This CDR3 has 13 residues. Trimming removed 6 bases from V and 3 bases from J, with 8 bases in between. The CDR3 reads CASSQTPNEKLFF. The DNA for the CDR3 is TGTGCCAGCAGCCAGACACCTAATGAAAAACTGTTTTTT.

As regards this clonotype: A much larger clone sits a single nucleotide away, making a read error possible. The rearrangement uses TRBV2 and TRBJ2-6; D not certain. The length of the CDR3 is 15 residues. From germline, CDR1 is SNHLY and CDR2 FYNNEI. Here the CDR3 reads CVSSDPLSGANVLTF. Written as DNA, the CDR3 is TGTGTCAGCAGTGACCCACTCTCTGGGGCCAACGTCCTGACTTTC.

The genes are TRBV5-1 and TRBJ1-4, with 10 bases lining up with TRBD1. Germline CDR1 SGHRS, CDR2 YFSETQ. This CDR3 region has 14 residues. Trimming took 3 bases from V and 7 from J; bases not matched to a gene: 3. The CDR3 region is CASSSGTGAEKLFF. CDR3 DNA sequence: TGCGCCAGCAGCTCGGGGACAGGGGCTGAAAAACTGTTTTTT. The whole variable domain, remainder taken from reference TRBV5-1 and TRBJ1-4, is KAGVTQTPRYLIKTRGQQVTLSCSPISGHRSVSWYQQTPGQGLQFLFEYFSETQRNKGNFPGRFSGRQFSNSRSEMNVSTLELGDSALYLCASSSGTGAEKLFFGSGTQLSVL.